Given below is one TCR beta chain in context. The antigen is not known. Germline lookup yields CDR1 SGHTA and CDR2 FQGTGA. V gave up 4 bases and J gave up 5 bases, with 11 bases separating them. CDR3 size: 13 residues. This record belongs to a study of beta chain features in type 1 diabetes. Overall study findings and caveats: Patients with type 1 diabetes carried fewer insertions and had more deletions at their VDJ junctions.

Per donor, one heparinised blood draw averaged approximately 110 mL. The authors reverse transcribed all of the isolated RNA, so sequencing captured expressed TCRB transcripts. TCRdb's copy holds only in-frame clones and misses some; the assay was immunoSEQ multiplex PCR. Among hundreds of thousands of clones listed, over 25% were seen once. The origin of this receptor is a young man in good health. This rearrangement joins TRBV7-3 to TRBJ2-5, with unresolved D. Specimen: naive CD4+ T cells from blood. The CDR3 region is CASSSEHLETQYF. CDR3 coding DNA: TGTGCCAGCAGCTCGGAGCATTTGGAGACCCAGTACTTC.